The T cell receptor beta chain described here comes from a study of T cells in Graves' hyperthyroidism and ophthalmopathy. The sample holds a few counts of this clonotype. Recently diagnosed hyperthyroidism of less than 2 months' duration affected patients aged 18 to 65. The study left out patients who had uncontrolled infection, other autoimmune disease, pregnancy or lactation. Amplification yielded TCR beta CDR3 regions, with RNA transcripts as the source. HTBI primers were used for first-round RT-PCR of the TCR CDR3. In TCRdb, the multiplex PCR reads were re-called with MiXCR into one record per CDR3 protein. The sample has about 210,000 distinct CDR3 sequences; about 15% are singletons. V was pared by 3 bases and J by 8 bases, with 6 bases between. CDR1 is KGHDR, CDR2 SFDVKD, per germline. The CDR3 extends over 12 amino acids.

V usage is TRBV24-1 and J usage is TRBJ1-4; D is uncertain. The specimen sequenced was blood. This TCR came from a man over 45 with Graves' hyperthyroidism. The CDR3 DNA reads TGTGCCACCAGTGATCAGACCGAAAAACTGTTTTTT. Translated: CATSDQTEKLFF.